This TCR beta chain appears in the sequencing data of a study of shared clonotypes between healthy human individuals. The germline V gene encodes CDR1 MNHEY and CDR2 SMNVEV (reference sequence). The trim removed 6 bases at V and 8 bases at J, leaving 11 bases unmatched. The CDR3 spans 15 residues. CD8 cells regarded as naive lacked CD45RO, were positively chosen for CCR7, and omitted terminally differentiated effector memory CD45RA+ cells. This table comes from immunoSEQ multiplex PCR, and its TCRdb copy is limited to in-frame clones, with some not included. The sample has over 2 million clones, approximately 94% seen once; the top ten hold 0.9% to 1.3%.

The sample taken for sequencing was naive CD8+ T cells sorted from blood. The chain carries TRBV27 and TRBJ2-1, with 9 bases fitting TRBD1. This TCR derives from a young man in good health. CDR3 DNA sequence: TGTGCCAGCAGCCCGGTAGGGACAGGGTTGTATGAGCAGTTCTTC. This codes for CASSPVGTGLYEQFF.